The clone carrying this TCR beta chain was recorded only once. The germline CDR1 and CDR2 sequences are SGHNT and YYREEE (reference sequence). The CDR3 consists of 16 residues. V trimming: 4 bases; J trimming: 6 bases; junction bases outside the gene matches: 12. The data stem from a study of blood T cell repertoires in COVID-19. Looking at the study overall: Material from acute and convalescent COVID-19 was sourced from the United States, Italy and Spain. From T cells, B-cell-depleted T cells, or PBMCs came the material, which was cDNA or gDNA.

Per the original methods: By means of reference gene primer amplification, nucleated cell counts were estimated. The table came from immunoSEQ multiplex PCR; TCRdb's copy has only in-frame clones and leaves some out. That table furnishes V, J and clone size, whereas the DNA furnished D and trimming. The sample holds about 98,000 clones, more than 80% seen once. The source is a human donor in a cohort sampled during active COVID-19. The V call is TRBV5-4, the J call TRBJ2-3; TRBD2 matches 9 bases. The sample consisted of peripheral blood. This chain's CDR3 is CASSPPGGGGADTQYF. CDR3 DNA: TGTGCCAGCAGCCCACCGGGCGGCGGGGGGGCCGATACGCAGTATTTT.